This T cell receptor beta chain was obtained from a study of T cell responses to AZD1222 COVID-19 vaccine. Overall study context: Pooling of second doses given at about 4 or about 12 weeks was done.

J lost 0 bases, V lost 5 bases, and 4 bases had no gene match. Germline V gene data show CDR1 as LNHDA and CDR2 as SQIVND (reference sequence). This CDR3 is 16 amino acids long. As for this clone: Antigen unknown.

Study outcomes and limitations: Targets within unmutated variant regions were reportedly found for nearly half of spike-specific TCRs. Only five or six AZD1222 recipients were seropositive at baseline. The sample set comprised mostly white British donors with more females, and clonal diversity was possibly underestimated.

TCRdb keeps only in-frame clones here, not all; method: immunoSEQ multiplex PCR. This sample has approximately 120,000 clones, with about 88% found just once. The chain carries TRBV19 and TRBJ2-4; 10 nucleotides agree with TRBD1. The origin of this receptor is an adult in good health. This material consisted of peripheral blood, taken on day 0 of AZD1222 vaccination. Here the CDR3 reads CASSFRTGGAKNIQYF. CDR3 in DNA: TGTGCCAGTAGTTTTCGGACAGGGGGAGCCAAAAACATTCAGTACTTC.